Included here is one T cell receptor beta chain sequence, with context. Its antigen remains unidentified. Germline CDR1 and CDR2: MDHEN and SYDVKM. Trimming removed 8 bases from V and 2 bases from J; junction bases left unmatched: 4. The CDR3 sequence is 13 residues long. In the original processing: Between 23,224 and 690,600 TCRs appeared in each sample, and the median stood at 95,638. TCRdb reanalysed the RACE reads using MiXCR and keeps one entry per CDR3 protein. The V and J calls come from TCRdb's annotation, not from the publication. The sample lists fewer than 400,000 distinct CDR3 sequences, approximately 6.9% occurring once. This sample was taken from a study of human T cells and chemical hapten exposure. General study results and limits: Expanded TCRs were compared with controls, and the expanded TCRs formed significantly more large CDR3 similarity clusters. As the donors had alopecia, their immune response may differ from healthy people's.

Documented time point: patch test 1, 2 weeks after DPC sensitization. Treatment denoted: therapeutic diphenylcyclopropenone sensitization with weekly scalp DPC. The template was total RNA from unfractionated whole blood. The sample was whole blood, taken in connection with sensitization to the hapten diphenylcyclopropenone (DPC). This receptor was taken from a woman younger than 35 with alopecia areata. Some clones in this sample may be carry-over from other donors' samples. The V gene is TRBV28, the J gene TRBJ2-3; 7 bases map to TRBD2. CDR3 amino acids: CASGGGDTDTQYF. In DNA, the CDR3 is TGTGCCAGCGGGGGGGGGGACACAGATACGCAGTATTTT.